These T cell receptor beta chains were read from a single sample in a study of blood T cell repertoires in COVID-19. The protocol was immunoSEQ multiplex PCR, while the TCRdb copy is restricted to in-frame clones and leaves out a portion. The top ten hold under 2.5% of the sample, which has more than 150,000 clones, approximately 86% seen once. Sequencing input: peripheral blood. All receptors come from a woman in her seventies with acute or convalescent COVID-19. Each CDR3 is given with its conserved first and last residue. A D gene is named only where the DNA matches it firmly. A row's size may be missing; if present it is once, few, many or a size class.

j_gene,abundance,d_gene,v_gene,CDR3aa,CDR3nt
TRBJ2-1,.,.,TRBV2,CASSEGIWDSTSNEQFF,TGTGCCAGCAGTGAGGGGATCTGGGACTCCACTAGCAATGAGCAGTTCTTC
TRBJ2-3,.,.,TRBV14,CASSHSRTDTQYF,TGTGCCAGCAGCCACTCCCGCACAGATACGCAGTATTTT
TRBJ2-7,.,.,TRBV20-1,CSAAPPRGQYF,TGCAGTGCTGCGCCCCCCCGGGGGCAGTACTTC
TRBJ1-1,.,.,TRBV19,CASSPSGVRTGGTEAFF,TGTGCCAGTAGTCCCTCTGGGGTGCGGACTGGTGGCACTGAAGCTTTCTTT
TRBJ1-3,.,.,TRBV5-6,CASSLSGRLWGNTIYF,TGTGCCAGCAGCTTGAGTGGGAGACTTTGGGGAAACACCATATATTTT
TRBJ1-2,.,.,TRBV27,CATLEAPRQGKLNGYTF,TGTGCCACCCTAGAAGCCCCCCGTCAGGGAAAACTAAACGGCTACACCTTC
TRBJ2-1,.,.,TRBV2,CASSPDVSGAFF,TGTGCCAGCAGCCCGGACGTCTCAGGGGCGTTCTTC
TRBJ1-4,.,TRBD1,TRBV27,CASSSPGQGREKLFF,TGTGCCAGCAGTTCTCCGGGACAGGGTAGAGAAAAACTGTTTTTT
TRBJ1-4,.,TRBD1,TRBV15,CATSRETGVREKLFF,TGTGCCACCAGCAGAGAGACAGGGGTGCGGGAAAAACTGTTTTTT
TRBJ2-3,.,.,TRBV28,CATAVKLPLFTQYF,TGTGCAACAGCAGTTAAACTCCCCTTATTCACGCAGTATTTT
TRBJ1-2,.,TRBD1,TRBV12-3/TRBV12-4,CASSKQGKSDYTF,TGTGCCAGCAGCAAACAGGGGAAGTCTGACTACACCTTC
TRBJ1-1,.,.,TRBV7-6,CASSSQGHWNTEAFF,TGTGCCAGCAGCTCCCAGGGTCATTGGAACACTGAAGCTTTCTTT
TRBJ2-5,.,TRBD1,TRBV27,CASSPNGQGLGETQYF,TGTGCCAGCAGTCCAAACGGACAGGGGTTAGGCGAGACCCAGTACTTC
TRBJ2-1,.,TRBD1,TRBV6-5,CASNAVGQGLGEQFF,TGTGCCAGCAATGCAGTGGGACAGGGGCTGGGTGAGCAGTTCTTC
TRBJ2-1,once,TRBD1,TRBV11-2,CASSSDRVRVNEQFF,TGTGCCAGCAGCTCGGACAGGGTTCGGGTAAATGAGCAGTTCTTC
TRBJ1-2,.,.,TRBV15,CATSRDQRYGYTF,TGTGCCACCAGCAGAGATCAGCGGTATGGCTACACCTTC
TRBJ2-7,once,.,TRBV6-2/TRBV6-3,CASSPGRTYEQYF,TGTGCCAGCAGCCCAGGGAGAACCTACGAGCAGTACTTC
TRBJ2-5,.,TRBD1,TRBV4-3,CASSQYRGLQETQYF,TGCGCCAGCAGCCAGTACAGGGGGCTCCAAGAGACCCAGTACTTC
TRBJ1-2,once,.,TRBV20-1,CSASVSYYGYTF,TGCAGTGCTAGTGTCAGTTACTATGGCTACACCTTC
TRBJ1-2,few,.,TRBV19,CASSPATGTQGYGYTF,TGTGCCAGTAGTCCGGCAACAGGGACACAAGGCTATGGCTACACCTTC
TRBJ1-2,.,.,TRBV10-3,CAISESGREWDYGYTF,TGTGCCATCAGTGAGTCAGGCAGGGAATGGGACTATGGCTACACCTTC
TRBJ2-2,.,.,TRBV7-2,CASTSGPARSNTGELFF,TGTGCCAGCACGTCAGGCCCCGCCCGTTCGAACACCGGGGAGCTGTTTTTT
TRBJ2-1,.,.,TRBV7-2,CASSSRGTVNYNEQFF,TGTGCCAGCAGCTCCCGGGGGACCGTTAACTACAATGAGCAGTTCTTC
TRBJ2-3,.,TRBD1,TRBV18,CASSPLPGGVTDTQYF,TGTGCCAGCTCACCACTTCCAGGGGGCGTCACAGATACGCAGTATTTT
TRBJ2-3,.,TRBD2,TRBV9,CASSLMASGGLDTQYF,TGTGCCAGCAGCCTAATGGCTAGCGGGGGTCTCGATACGCAGTATTTT
TRBJ2-2,.,.,TRBV2,CASSVGGNLNTGELFF,TGTGCCAGCAGTGTCGGGGGAAACCTGAACACCGGGGAGCTGTTTTTT
TRBJ1-1,.,.,TRBV9,CASSVAASGPTEAFF,TGTGCCAGCAGCGTAGCTGCGTCAGGCCCCACTGAAGCTTTCTTT
TRBJ1-1,once,.,TRBV6-6,CASRDQTGNTEAFF,TGTGCCAGCAGAGACCAAACAGGGAACACTGAAGCTTTCTTT
TRBJ2-1,once,.,TRBV4-3,CASSQDPDGSYNEQFF,TGCGCCAGCAGCCAAGACCCCGACGGGAGCTACAATGAGCAGTTCTTC
TRBJ1-6,.,.,TRBV28,CASSLDSVNSPLHF,TGTGCCAGCAGTTTGGACAGCGTAAATTCACCCCTCCACTTT
TRBJ1-1,.,.,TRBV10-3,CAIRGQIGQGVDTEAFF,TGTGCCATCAGGGGGCAAATCGGGCAGGGTGTAGACACTGAAGCTTTCTTT
TRBJ1-1,.,TRBD1,TRBV5-1,CASSPGQGNTEAFF,TGCGCCAGCAGCCCTGGACAGGGGAACACTGAAGCTTTCTTT
TRBJ1-5,once,.,TRBV2,CASSRRYSNQPQHF,TGTGCCAGCAGCAGGCGATATAGCAATCAGCCCCAGCATTTT
TRBJ2-6,.,TRBD1,TRBV5-8,CASSSGTALLSGANVLTF,TGTGCCAGCAGCTCAGGGACAGCCCTCCTCTCTGGGGCCAACGTCCTGACTTTC
TRBJ1-1,.,.,TRBV19,CASSIGVGGATEAFF,TGTGCCAGTAGTATCGGGGTCGGGGGGGCCACTGAAGCTTTCTTT
TRBJ1-4,.,.,TRBV19,CASSAVSQGEKLFF,TGTGCCAGTTCGGCGGTGAGTCAAGGAGAAAAACTGTTTTTT
TRBJ1-2,.,.,TRBV12-3/TRBV12-4,CASSSSGTGGYTF,TGTGCCAGCAGTTCCTCAGGGACTGGTGGCTACACCTTC
TRBJ1-2,once,TRBD1,TRBV18,CASSPTDRGGYGYTF,TGTGCCAGCTCACCAACGGACAGGGGGGGCTATGGCTACACCTTC
TRBJ2-4,.,.,TRBV10-1,CASSERTVSLFVAKNIQYF,TGCGCCAGCAGTGAGAGGACAGTGTCCCTCTTCGTGGCCAAAAACATTCAGTACTTC
TRBJ1-1,.,.,TRBV11-3,CASSLDTSNTEAFF,TGTGCCAGCAGCTTAGACACATCGAACACTGAAGCTTTCTTT